The text below deals with one TCR beta chain. The sample comes from a study of technical replicates of blood from a handful of donors. Libraries were prepared by immunoSEQ multiplex PCR; TCRdb keeps only in-frame clonotypes and omits some of them. This table has nearly 90,000 clones, over 90% appearing once. The CDR3 is 13 amino acids. Trimming took off 1 base at V and 1 base at J, with 4 bases between the two ends. The germline CDR1 and CDR2 sequences are SGHTA and FQGNSA. The J gene is TRBJ2-5, the V gene TRBV7-2; no firm D call. The sample consisted of T cells isolated from PBMCs. This clonotype was sampled from a human donor in good health. DNA for the CDR3: TGTGCCAGCAGCTTAGGACTCCAAGAGACCCAGTACTTC. It specifies CASSLGLQETQYF.